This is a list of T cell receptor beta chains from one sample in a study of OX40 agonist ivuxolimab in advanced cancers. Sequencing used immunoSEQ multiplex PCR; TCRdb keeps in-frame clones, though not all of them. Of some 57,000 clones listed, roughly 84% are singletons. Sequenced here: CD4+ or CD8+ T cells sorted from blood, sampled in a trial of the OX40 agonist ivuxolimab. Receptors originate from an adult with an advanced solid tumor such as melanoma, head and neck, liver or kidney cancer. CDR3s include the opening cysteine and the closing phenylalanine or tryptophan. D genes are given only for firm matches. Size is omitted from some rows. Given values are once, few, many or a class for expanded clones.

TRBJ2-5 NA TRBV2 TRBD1 CASSVDREETQYF TGTGCCAGCAGCGTGGACAGGGAAGAGACCCAGTACTTC
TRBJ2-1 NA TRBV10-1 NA CASRVSRRGEQFF TGCGCCAGCAGGGTCTCGAGACGGGGGGAGCAGTTCTTC
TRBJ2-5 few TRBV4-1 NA CASSLTRDQETQYF TGCGCCAGCAGTCTTACACGGGACCAAGAGACCCAGTACTTC
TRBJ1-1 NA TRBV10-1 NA CARIPDRRLNTEAFF TGCGCCAGGATTCCGGACCGGAGATTGAACACTGAAGCTTTCTTT
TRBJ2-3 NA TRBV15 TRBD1 CATSRDRTGGPGPDTQYF TGTGCCACCAGCAGAGATAGGACAGGGGGCCCTGGGCCAGATACGCAGTATTTT
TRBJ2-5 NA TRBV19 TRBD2 CASSPVAGFQETQYF TGTGCCAGTAGCCCAGTAGCGGGATTCCAAGAGACCCAGTACTTC
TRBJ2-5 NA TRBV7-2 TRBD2 CASSLGLADQETQYF TGTGCCAGCAGCTTAGGACTAGCGGACCAAGAGACCCAGTACTTC
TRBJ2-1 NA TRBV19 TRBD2 CASSGLVWNEQFF TGTGCCAGTAGTGGACTAGTTTGGAATGAGCAGTTCTTC
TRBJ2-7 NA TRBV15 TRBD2 CATSRAGGGYEQYF TGTGCCACCAGCAGGGCTGGGGGGGGGTACGAGCAGTACTTC
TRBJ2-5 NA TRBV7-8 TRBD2 CASSPWRLAGTQETQYF TGTGCCAGCAGCCCCTGGAGACTAGCGGGAACACAAGAGACCCAGTACTTC
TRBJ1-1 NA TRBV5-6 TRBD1 CASQGTVSSEAFF TGTGCCAGCCAAGGGACAGTCAGTTCTGAAGCTTTCTTT
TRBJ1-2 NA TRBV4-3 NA CASSQVRSGRANYGYTF TGCGCCAGCAGCCAAGTAAGGAGTGGCAGAGCTAACTATGGCTACACCTTC
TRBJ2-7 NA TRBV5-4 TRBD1 CASSLGQGFEQYF TGTGCCAGCAGCTTGGGACAGGGGTTCGAGCAGTACTTC
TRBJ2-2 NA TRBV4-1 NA CASSQEIGRNTGELFF TGCGCCAGCAGCCAAGAGATAGGCCGGAACACCGGGGAGCTGTTTTTT
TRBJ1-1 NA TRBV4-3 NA CASSRDRRGETEAFF TGCGCCAGCAGCCGAGACAGGCGGGGAGAAACTGAAGCTTTCTTT
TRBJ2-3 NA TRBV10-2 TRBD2 CASSETRLAVTDTQYF TGCGCCAGCAGTGAGACGCGACTAGCGGTTACAGATACGCAGTATTTT
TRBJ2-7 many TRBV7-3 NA CASSPDSSIYEQYF TGTGCCAGCAGCCCGGACAGTAGCATTTACGAGCAGTACTTC